A single sample gave rise to the 10 T cell receptor beta chains below, sequenced in a study of CD8 T cells in Susac syndrome. Reverse transcription used about 0.45 to 1 ug RNA and random hexamers. MiXCR, applied by TCRdb to the immunoSEQ multiplex PCR reads, yields one record per CDR3 protein. The sample yields 160,000 or so distinct CDR3 sequences, under 95% seen once. The sequencing sample was made of CD4+ T cells from PBMCs. The receptors were sampled from a human donor in good health.

This clonotype has only a few counts. The rearrangement uses TRBV6-1 and TRBJ1-1; weak D call: TRBD1 (5 bases). Trimming cost V 5 bases and J 10 bases, with 17 bases left between them. The CDR3 contains 13 residues. The germline CDR1 and CDR2 sequences are MNHNS and SASEGT. The CDR3 nucleotides are TGTGCCAGCAGTAACCGGGGGAGGGGCGGAGCTTTCTTT. Its translation is CASSNRGRGGAFF.

This clonotype has a handful of counts. The J gene is TRBJ2-7, the V gene TRBV2; TRBD2 aligns across 8 bases. The CDR3 is 12 residues long. The germline gives CDR1 SNHLY, CDR2 FYNNEI. The V segment lost 7 bases and the J segment 2 bases; nucleotides outside the gene matches: 1. CDR3 loop: CASILAAYEQYF. The CDR3 DNA reads TGTGCCAGCATACTAGCGGCCTACGAGCAGTACTTC. Variable domain in full (rest from reference TRBV2 and TRBJ2-7): EPEVTQTPSHQVTQMGQEVILRCVPISNHLYFYWYRQILGQKVEFLVSFYNNEISEKSEIFDDQFSVERPDGSNFTLKIRSTKLEDSAMYFCASILAAYEQYFGPGTRLTVT.

This clonotype occurred once. The chain carries TRBV7-2 and TRBJ2-1; no clear D. The CDR3 sequence is 15 residues long. Trimming took off 1 base at V and 1 base at J, with 8 bases between the two ends. From germline, CDR1 is SGHTA and CDR2 FQGNSA. Here the CDR3 DNA reads TGTGCCAGCAGCTTAGATAACCATTCCTACAATGAGCAGTTCTTC. Protein product: CASSLDNHSYNEQFF. The whole variable domain, filled in from reference TRBV7-2 and TRBJ2-1, reads GAGVSQSPSNKVTEKGKDVELRCDPISGHTALYWYRQSLGQGLEFLIYFQGNSAPDKSGLPSDRFSAERTGGSVSTLTIQRTQQEDSAVYLCASSLDNHSYNEQFFGPGTRLTVL.

V and J are TRBV7-9 and TRBJ2-5; D call uncertain. V lost 11 bases to trimming and J lost 4 bases, with 17 bases between them. The CDR3 is made up of 13 amino acids. Germline V gene data show CDR1 as SEHNR and CDR2 as FQNEAQ (reference sequence). CDR3 DNA sequence: TGTGCCGGCTCCCAGCCCCCCGGAGAGACCCAGTACTTC. Translated, it gives CAGSQPPGETQYF.

DNA of the CDR3: TGTGCCAGCAGCGGGAGCTATGGCTACACCTTC. Translating gives CASSGSYGYTF. This chain links TRBV7-9 with TRBJ1-2; D is unresolved. The V and J ends lost 5 bases and 4 bases respectively, with 5 bases between them. Germline V CDR1 and CDR2: SEHNR, FQNEAQ (reference sequence). This CDR3 has 11 residues.

V usage is TRBV20-1 and J usage is TRBJ2-3, with D tentatively TRBD1 or TRBD2 (5 bases each). There are 14 residues in the CDR3. Germline CDR1 reads DFQATT; CDR2 reads SNEGSKA (reference sequence). V lost 3 bases and J lost 0, with 10 bases in between. The CDR3 DNA sequence: TGCAGTGCTAGCTGGGGGAGTAGCACAGATACGCAGTATTTT. This gives the protein CSASWGSSTDTQYF.

The gene calls are TRBV5-4 and TRBJ2-2; D perhaps matches TRBD1 (5 bases). The ends were cut back, 0 bases at V and 5 bases at J, with 8 bases in the middle. In germline, CDR1 is SGHNT, CDR2 YYREEE (reference sequence). There are 14 residues in the CDR3. The CDR3 is CASSLAGKTGELFF. The CDR3 bases are TGTGCCAGCAGCTTGGCAGGGAAAACCGGGGAGCTGTTTTTT.

V and J are TRBV27 and TRBJ2-7, with TRBD1 identical over 9 bases. Germline V lookup: CDR1 MNHEY, CDR2 SMNVEV (reference sequence). CDR3 length: 14 amino acids. Losses at the gene ends were 0 bases for V and 3 bases for J; bases not matched to a gene: 0. The CDR3 region is CASSLSDRGYEQYF. The CDR3 DNA reads as TGTGCCAGCAGTTTATCGGACAGGGGCTACGAGCAGTACTTC.

This clonotype was recorded a few times. The J gene is TRBJ1-6, the V gene TRBV5-4, with a weak D call TRBD1 (6 bases). This CDR3 is built from 14 residues. Trimming stripped 0 bases from V and 7 bases from J, with 8 bases between. CDR1 SGHNT and CDR2 YYREEE come from the germline V gene (reference sequence). The CDR3 reads CASSLGQGNSPLHF. The CDR3, as DNA: TGTGCCAGCAGCTTGGGTCAGGGGAATTCACCCCTCCACTTT.

The chain uses TRBV6-1 and TRBJ1-4; D ambiguous. Germline CDR1 is MNHNS and CDR2 is SASEGT. V was pared by 3 bases and J by 0 bases, with 5 bases between. The CDR3 extends over 14 amino acids. CDR3: CASSEWSTNEKLFF. The CDR3 DNA reads as TGTGCCAGCAGTGAGTGGTCAACTAATGAAAAACTGTTTTTT.